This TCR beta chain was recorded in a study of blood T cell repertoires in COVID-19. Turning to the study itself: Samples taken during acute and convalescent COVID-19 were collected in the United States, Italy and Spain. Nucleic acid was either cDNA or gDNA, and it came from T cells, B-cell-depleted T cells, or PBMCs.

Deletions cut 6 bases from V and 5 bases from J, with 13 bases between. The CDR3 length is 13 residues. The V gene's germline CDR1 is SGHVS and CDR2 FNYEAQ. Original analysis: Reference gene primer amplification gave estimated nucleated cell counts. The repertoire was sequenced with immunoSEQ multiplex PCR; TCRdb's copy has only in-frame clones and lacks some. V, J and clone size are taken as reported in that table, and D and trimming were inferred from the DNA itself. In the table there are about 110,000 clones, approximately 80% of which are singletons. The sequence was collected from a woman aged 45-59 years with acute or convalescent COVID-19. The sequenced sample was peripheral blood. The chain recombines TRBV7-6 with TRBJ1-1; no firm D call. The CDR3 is CASSYVGGTEAFF. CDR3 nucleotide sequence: TGTGCCAGCAGTTACGTGGGAGGAACTGAAGCTTTCTTT.